Each of the 18 T cell receptor beta chains below was sequenced from the same sample in a study of CD8+ T cells in alopecia areata. A panel of CD4, CD8alpha, NKG2D, NKG2ACE and other markers served to sort pooled cutaneous lymph node cells. RNA was isolated and reverse transcribed to cDNA, the sequencing template. Sequenced by immunoSEQ multiplex PCR; TCRdb stores in-frame clones only, minus some. The sample includes about 270,000 clones, none of them occurring once. What was sequenced was CD4+ T cells sorted from a lymph node. The receptors come from a C3H/HeJ mouse with alopecia areata. For the strain, the MHC haplotype given is H2-k.

Comment on this clone: The gene names here belong to mouse. The CDR3 extends 4 residues past the end of the read, so its final part is completed from the germline J gene. V and J are TRBV16 and TRBJ2-1, with 11 bases lining up with TRBD1. V dropped 2 bases and J dropped 3; count of bases not matched to a gene: 6. Germline loops: CDR1 SGHSA, CDR2 FRNQAP. CDR3 length equals 17 residues. The CDR3 bases that were read are TGTGCAAGCAGCTTACCTTCCGGGACAGGGGGCTATGCT. Its translation is CASSLPSGTGGYA. The entire CDR3 protein reads CASSLPSGTGGYAEQFF.

This clone was observed a few times. Mouse gene names and germline throughout. The read halts 3 residues ahead of the CDR3 end, with the missing end drawn from the germline J gene. The sample contains more than one DNA sequence encoding this CDR3. The chain joins TRBV5 to TRBJ1-6, with D perhaps matching TRBD1 (6 bases). TRBJ1-6 is labeled an ORF, and its function is uncertain. This CDR3 region has 13 residues. V gave up 4 bases and J gave up 7 bases, with 8 bases separating them. CDR1 and CDR2 (germline): LGHNA, YNLKQL (reference sequence). The CDR3 here is CASSPGTNSPLYF. CDR3 DNA (partial): TGTGCCAGCAGCCCAGGGACAAATTCGCCC.

Notes on this clone: The genes and germline here are from mouse. The missing CDR3 end, 4 residues past where the read stops, is filled in from the germline J gene. The chain joins TRBV13-3 to TRBJ2-7, with 7 nucleotides matching TRBD1. The length of the CDR3 is 14 residues. Germline V gives CDR1 NNHDY, CDR2 SYVADS. The CDR3 sequence is CASSDAPGQYEQYF. Partial CDR3 DNA: TGTGCCAGCAGTGATGCCCCGGGACAGTAT.

This clone was counted only a few times. Gene names and germline match the mouse. Read data end 4 residues before the CDR3 end; the end is taken from the germline J gene. The chain couples TRBV13-1 to TRBJ2-4; 10 bases are a match to TRBD2. CDR3 length: 13 residues. Germline CDR1 reads NSHNY; CDR2 reads SYGAGN. The DNA read from the CDR3 is TGTGCCAGCAGCTGGGGGGGCGAAAAC. As protein: CASSWGGEN. The full CDR3 is CASSWGGENTLYF.

In its sample, this clone was seen a few times. The gene symbols are mouse symbols. The read terminates 4 residues before the CDR3 end, so the remaining end is supplied by the germline J gene. J is TRBJ2-3 and V is TRBV19; TRBD2 matches at 11 bases. Germline CDR1 reads FNHDT; CDR2 reads SITEND (reference sequence). V trimming: 5 bases; J trimming: 1 base; junction bases outside the gene matches: 6. The CDR3 runs 16 residues. The CDR3 DNA, read in part, is TGTGCCAGCAGATACTGGGGGGGCGCGCGTGCAGAA. The encoded protein is CASRYWGGARAE. The full CDR3 reads CASRYWGGARAETLYF. The full variable domain, rest sourced from reference TRBV19 and TRBJ2-3, is GGIITQTPKFLIGQEGQKLTLKCQQNFNHDTMYWYRQDSGKGLRLIYYSITENDLQKGDLSEGYDASREKKSSFSLTVTSAQKNEMAVFLCASRYWGGARAETLYFGSGTRLTVL.

This clone was seen only a few times. Gene names follow the mouse nomenclature. The missing CDR3 end, 4 residues past where the read stops, is filled in from the germline J gene. This chain uses TRBV13-1 with TRBJ2-7; 9 bases match TRBD1. The CDR3 has 14 residues. The V segment lost 4 bases and the J segment 0 bases; nucleotides outside the gene matches: 2. Germline CDR1 reads NSHNY; CDR2 reads SYGAGN. This CDR3 is CASSWTGDSYEQYF. The CDR3 DNA, read in part, is TGTGCCAGCAGTTGGACAGGGGACTCCTAT.

This clone has more than one count but fewer than ten. Germline and genes here are mouse. The read is 4 residues too short to cover the CDR3 end, so that end is filled in from the germline J gene. The same CDR3 can be traced to other DNA sequences in this sample. This rearrangement joins TRBV13-1 to TRBJ1-1, with 8 bases aligning to TRBD1. V lost 2 bases to trimming and J lost 1 base; unmatched junction nucleotides: 1. CDR3 length: 14 amino acids. Germline V lookup: CDR1 NSHNY, CDR2 SYGAGN. The CDR3 bases that were read are TGTGCCAGCAGTGAAGACAGGGGAAACACA. Its protein product is CASSEDRGNT. The full CDR3 reads CASSEDRGNTEVFF.

As concerns this clone: These gene names are mouse names. The read terminates 4 residues before the CDR3 end, so the remaining end is supplied by the germline J gene. The chain couples TRBV19 to TRBJ1-2, with D perhaps TRBD1 (6 bases). V lost 4 bases and J lost 4, with 14 bases in between. The CDR3 runs to 14 residues. CDR1 and CDR2 from the germline V gene are FNHDT and SITEND (reference sequence). The part of the CDR3 DNA that was read is TGTGCCAGCAGTCCTAGACAGGCGGGCTCC. Its translation is CASSPRQAGS. The entire CDR3 protein is CASSPRQAGSDYTF.

This clone came up a few times. Genes and germline are mouse. The CDR3 spells CTCSADQSANSDYTF. The part of the CDR3 DNA that was read is TGCACCTGCAGTGCAGATCAGTCCGCTAACTCC. This chain joins TRBV1 and TRBJ1-2; D is unresolved. The CDR3 goes on 4 residues after the read ends, and that part is filled in from the germline J gene. Germline V CDR1 and CDR2: NSQYPW, LRSPGD (reference sequence). The CDR3 spans 15 residues. V lost 0 bases, J lost 2 bases, and 10 bases lay in between. Combining the CDR3 with reference TRBV1 and TRBJ1-2 gives the whole variable domain VTLLEQNPRWRLVPRGQAVNLRCILKNSQYPWMSWYQQDLQKQLQWLFTLRSPGDKEVKSLPGADYLATRVTDTELRLQVANMSQGRTLYCTCSADQSANSDYTFGSGTRLLVI.

On this clone: Mouse names are used for the genes. The CDR3 end falls 3 residues outside the read, so it is completed with the germline J gene. J is TRBJ1-6 and V is TRBV19, with TRBD1 matching over 9 bases. TRBJ1-6 is filed as an ORF, its function uncertain. Trimming at V came to 1 base and at J to 6 bases, leaving 2 bases not matched to a gene. This CDR3 contains 15 residues. Germline-derived CDR1 and CDR2 are FNHDT and SITEND (reference sequence). Here the CDR3 reads CASSIMDRGNSPLYF. The CDR3 DNA, read in part, is TGTGCCAGCAGTATAATGGACAGGGGTAATTCGCCC.

This clone was observed a few times. Germline and genes here are mouse. The read ends 4 residues before the CDR3 terminus; that terminus is restored from the germline J gene. This chain links TRBV14 with TRBJ2-5, with 9 bases identical to TRBD2. This CDR3 has 15 residues. J was trimmed by 1 base and V by 4 bases; bases with no gene match: 4. The V gene's germline CDR1 is SGHDT and CDR2 FRDEAV. The chain's CDR3 is CASSPGLGDQDTQYF. Partial CDR3 DNA: TGTGCCAGCAGTCCGGGACTGGGAGACCAAGAC.

In regard to this clone: All gene names here are mouse names. The read comes to an end 4 residues before the CDR3 does, leaving the germline J gene to fill in the end. The V gene is TRBV1, the J gene TRBJ2-2, with D possibly TRBD1 on 6 matching bases. This CDR3 is 14 amino acids long. The V end was cut by 6 bases, the J end by 2 bases, with 10 bases between. Germline loops: CDR1 NSQYPW, CDR2 LRSPGD (reference sequence). The CDR3 loop is CTCSDQGNTGQLYF. The CDR3 bases that were read are TGCACCTGCAGCGATCAGGGGAACACCGGG.

This clone occurred a few times. Gene names are the mouse ones. The CDR3 extends 4 residues past the end of the read, so its final part is completed from the germline J gene. Other DNA sequences in this sample translate to the same CDR3. This chain uses TRBV13-2 with TRBJ2-5; TRBD2 matches 7 bases. CDR1 NNHNN and CDR2 SYGAGS come from the germline V gene (reference sequence). The junction had 2 bases not matched to a gene; V was cut back by 5 bases and J by 2 bases. The CDR3 spans 13 residues. The sequenced CDR3 bases are TGTGCCAGCGGGGGGACTGTCCAAGAC. Amino acid sequence: CASGGTVQD. The whole CDR3 protein is CASGGTVQDTQYF.

Turning to this clone: Gene names are the mouse ones. The CDR3 is cut off 4 residues early in the read; its end comes from the germline J gene. Other DNA sequences in this sample translate to the same CDR3. This chain joins TRBV5 and TRBJ1-1; D ambiguous. The CDR3 contains 15 residues. CDR1 and CDR2 (germline): LGHNA, YNLKQL (reference sequence). V gave up 0 bases and J gave up 0 bases, with 8 bases separating them. The CDR3 spells CASSQDEGANTEVFF. The DNA read from the CDR3 is TGTGCCAGCAGCCAAGATGAGGGTGCAAACACA.

Turning to this clone: The genes and germline here are from mouse. Read sequence stops 4 residues before the CDR3 end, and the germline J gene provides the missing end. The chain uses TRBV1 and TRBJ2-4, with 9 nucleotides matching TRBD2. The CDR3 consists of 14 residues. The germline gives CDR1 NSQYPW, CDR2 LRSPGD (reference sequence). The CDR3 sequence: CTCSAWGGANTLYF. The covered CDR3 bases are TGCACCTGCAGTGCTTGGGGGGGCGCAAAC.

This clone was seen a few times. The gene symbols are mouse symbols. The read comes to an end 4 residues before the CDR3 does, leaving the germline J gene to fill in the end. Other DNA sequences in this sample translate to the same CDR3. The chain carries TRBV19 and TRBJ2-5, with D uncertain. Per the germline V gene, CDR1 is FNHDT and CDR2 is SITEND (reference sequence). The CDR3 runs to 11 residues. Trimming took off 5 bases at V and 3 bases at J, with 4 bases between the two ends. The CDR3 is CASRQQDTQYF. The CDR3 bases that were read are TGTGCCAGCAGACAACAAGAC.

In its sample, this clone was seen a few times. Gene and germline names: mouse. The CDR3 is cut off 4 residues early in the read; its end comes from the germline J gene. J is TRBJ2-7 and V is TRBV13-2; D gene ambiguous. V lost 1 base to trimming and J lost 0 bases, with 8 bases between them. Per germline, CDR1 NNHNN and CDR2 SYGAGS (reference sequence). The CDR3 extends over 14 amino acids. The CDR3 DNA, read in part, is TGTGCCAGCGGTGATCACCACAGCTCCTAT. This encodes CASGDHHSSY. The CDR3, in full, reads CASGDHHSSYEQYF.

As to this clone: The genes and germline here are from mouse. The CDR3 extends 4 residues past the end of the read, so its final part is completed from the germline J gene. The chain is built from TRBV13-2 and TRBJ2-5; D not resolved. Per the germline V gene, CDR1 is NNHNN and CDR2 is SYGAGS (reference sequence). The CDR3 consists of 12 residues. CDR3 amino acids: CASGVRRDTQYF. Incomplete CDR3 DNA: TGTGCCAGCGGTGTCCGCAGGGAC.